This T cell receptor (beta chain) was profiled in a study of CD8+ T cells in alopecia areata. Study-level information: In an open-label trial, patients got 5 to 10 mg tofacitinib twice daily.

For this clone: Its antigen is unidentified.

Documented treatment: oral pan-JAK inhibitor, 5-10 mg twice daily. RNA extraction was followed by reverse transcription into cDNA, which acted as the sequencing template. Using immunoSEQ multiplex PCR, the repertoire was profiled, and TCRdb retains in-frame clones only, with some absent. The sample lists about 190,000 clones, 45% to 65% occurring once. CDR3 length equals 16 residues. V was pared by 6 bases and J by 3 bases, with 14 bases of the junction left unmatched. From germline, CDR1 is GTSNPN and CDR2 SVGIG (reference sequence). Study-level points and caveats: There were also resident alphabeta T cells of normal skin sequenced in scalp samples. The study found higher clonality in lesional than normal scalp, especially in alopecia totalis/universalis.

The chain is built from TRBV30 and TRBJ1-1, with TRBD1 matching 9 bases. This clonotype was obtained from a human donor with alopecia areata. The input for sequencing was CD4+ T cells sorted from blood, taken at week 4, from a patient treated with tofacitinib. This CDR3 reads CACSVNNRGPDTEAFF. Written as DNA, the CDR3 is TGTGCCTGCTCGGTCAACAACAGGGGGCCTGACACTGAAGCTTTCTTT.